This TCR beta chain was identified during a study of T cells in Graves' hyperthyroidism and ophthalmopathy. General study results and limits: The model predicted ophthalmopathy a median around 6.5 months before onset.

The CDR3 has 15 residues. In germline, CDR1 is PRHDT, CDR2 FYEKMQ (reference sequence). The junction had 8 bases not matched to a gene; V was cut back by 2 bases and J by 4 bases. Graves' hyperthyroidism was deemed stable absent ophthalmopathy progression within 18 months. Patients showing uncontrolled infection, other autoimmune disease, pregnancy or lactation were ineligible. Amplified TCR beta CDR3 regions derived from RNA transcripts. The HTBI set primed first-round TCR CDR3 RT-PCR. TCRdb passed the multiplex PCR reads through MiXCR, listing each CDR3 protein once. This sample carries hundreds of thousands of distinct CDR3 sequences, about 12% of them seen once, and the ten largest clones take around a tenth. This clonotype occurred many times. The antigen remains undetermined.

The genes are TRBV13 and TRBJ2-7; 7 bases are shared with TRBD2. The source of this sequence is a woman between 18 and 30 years old with Graves' hyperthyroidism. Sequencing used blood. The CDR3: CASSLKSGTEYEQYF. In DNA, the CDR3 is TGTGCCAGCAGCTTAAAGAGCGGGACTGAGTACGAGCAGTACTTC.